The next 30 T cell receptor beta chains were all read from a single sample in a study of blood T cell repertoires in COVID-19. Method: immunoSEQ multiplex PCR; TCRdb's copy keeps in-frame clones and lacks some. The sample consists of some 210,000 clones, 90% to 95% of them appearing once. The sequenced sample consisted of peripheral blood. All receptors derive from a man aged 25 to 40 with acute or convalescent COVID-19.

In its sample, this clone was seen a few times. The V and J genes are TRBV10-3 and TRBJ2-3; TRBD2 aligns across 13 bases. This CDR3 spans 15 amino acids. CDR1 ENHRY and CDR2 SYGVKD come from the germline V gene. J gave up 4 bases and V 2 bases, and 0 bases lay outside the gene matches. CDR3 DNA sequence: TGTGCCATCAGTGAGACTAGCGGGGGGGCAGATACGCAGTATTTT. Translation: CAISETSGGADTQYF.

V usage is TRBV12-3 or TRBV12-4 and J usage is TRBJ1-1; D is uncertain. V was trimmed by 8 bases and J by 8 bases, leaving 15 bases between them. The CDR3 covers 12 residues. The CDR3 nucleotides read TGTGCCAGCTGTAGTAGGGAGATGGAAGCTTTCTTT. Translating gives CASCSREMEAFF.

This clone was detected only a few times. V is TRBV5-8 and J is TRBJ2-1; D is possibly TRBD2 (5 bases). Germline values: CDR1 SGHTS, CDR2 YDEGEE. The V end was cut by 0 bases, the J end by 0 bases, with 10 bases between. The CDR3 totals 16 residues. The CDR3 reads CASSLGTSSSYNEQFF. The CDR3 nucleotides read TGTGCCAGCAGCTTGGGGACTTCGAGCTCCTACAATGAGCAGTTCTTC.

The chain uses TRBV4-1 and TRBJ1-1, with D possibly matching TRBD1 (6 bases). Trimming cost V 4 bases and J 5 bases, with 14 bases left between them. CDR1 and CDR2 (germline): MGHRA, YSYEKL. The CDR3 totals 14 residues. The CDR3: CASSPPIDRTEAFF. CDR3 in DNA: TGCGCCAGCAGCCCGCCCATCGACAGGACTGAAGCTTTCTTT.

J is TRBJ2-1 and V is TRBV10-1; weak D call: TRBD2 (5 bases). This CDR3 comprises 13 residues. V lost 6 bases and J 9 bases, leaving 15 bases between the germline ends. Germline values: CDR1 WNHNN, CDR2 SYGVQD (reference sequence). CDR3 protein: CASRPGPAGEQFF. The CDR3 bases are TGCGCCAGCAGACCGGGCCCGGCGGGTGAGCAGTTCTTC.

The CDR3 spells CASSPSQAGGETQYF. The CDR3 DNA reads TGTGCCAGCTCACCGTCCCAGGCGGGGGGAGAGACCCAGTACTTC. The chain links TRBV18 to TRBJ2-5; the match to TRBD2 covers 8 bases. After removal of 3 bases from V and 4 bases from J, the junction contained 7 bases not matched to a gene. CDR3 length equals 15 residues. Germline assignment: CDR1 KGHSH and CDR2 LQKENI.

The rearrangement uses TRBV18 and TRBJ2-7, with a tentative D call TRBD2 (6 bases). The ends were cut back, 1 base at V and 5 bases at J, with 21 bases in the middle. CDR3 size: 17 residues. Germline V gene lookup returns CDR1 KGHSH and CDR2 LQKENI. CDR3 bases: TGTGCCAGCTCACCACGAATCGGGGGAGGTAGTAGCCACGAGCAGTACTTC. Encoded protein: CASSPRIGGGSSHEQYF. Full variable domain (rest looked up from reference TRBV18 and TRBJ2-7): NAGVMQNPRHLVRRRGQEARLRCSPMKGHSHVYWYRQLPEEGLKFMVYLQKENIIDESGMPKERFSAEFPKEGPSILRIQQVVRGDSAAYFCASSPRIGGGSSHEQYFGPGTRLTVT.

This sequence joins TRBV28 and TRBJ2-7, with 7 bases that match TRBD2. Germline CDR1 and CDR2: MDHEN and SYDVKM. Trimming took 5 bases from V and 9 from J; bases not matched to a gene: 7. This CDR3 has 12 amino acids. Written as DNA, the CDR3 is TGTGCCAGCAGTCCTGCGGGGGTGCGGCAGTACTTC. As protein: CASSPAGVRQYF.

This chain links TRBV11-2 with TRBJ1-1; D gene uncertain. Between the trimmed V and J ends, which lost 5 bases and 4 bases, there was a span of 5 bases. Germline CDR1 reads SGHAT; CDR2 reads FQNNGV. The CDR3 is 11 amino acids. CDR3 bases: TGTGCCAGCAGCCCATCCACTGAAGCTTTCTTT. The encoded protein is CASSPSTEAFF.

The chain uses TRBV11-3 and TRBJ2-2; D is possibly TRBD2 (5 bases). Between the trimmed V and J ends, which lost 5 bases and 3 bases, there was a span of 16 bases. The CDR3 runs 16 residues. From germline, CDR1 is SGHNT and CDR2 YENEEA. CDR3 sequence: CASSQRTASYTGELFF. Here the CDR3 DNA reads TGTGCCAGCAGCCAAAGGACTGCGAGCTACACCGGGGAGCTGTTTTTT. The full variable domain, rest sourced from reference TRBV11-3 and TRBJ2-2, is EAGVVQSPRYKIIEKKQPVAFWCNPISGHNTLYWYLQNLGQGPELLIRYENEEAVDDSQLPKDRFSAERLKGVDSTLKIQPAELGDSAVYLCASSQRTASYTGELFFGEGSRLTVL.

The gene calls are TRBV6-2 or TRBV6-3 and TRBJ2-7, with 9 bases lining up with TRBD1. Germline trimming cut 2 bases from V and 5 bases from J; bases unmatched to any gene: 7. Germline CDR1 reads MNHEY; CDR2 reads SVGEGT. This CDR3 comprises 15 residues. Here the CDR3 reads CASSYGGTGSHEQYF. The CDR3 nucleotides are TGTGCCAGCAGTTACGGTGGGACAGGGTCCCACGAGCAGTACTTC.

The chain is built from TRBV9 and TRBJ1-1; D is undetermined. The CDR3 consists of 14 residues. The germline V gene encodes CDR1 SGDLS and CDR2 YYNGEE. The V and J ends lost 2 bases and 4 bases respectively, with 12 bases between them. The CDR3 protein is CASSVTRFPTEAFF. CDR3 nucleotides: TGTGCCAGCAGCGTGACTCGATTCCCCACTGAAGCTTTCTTT.

This chain uses TRBV28 with TRBJ2-7; 9 bases are shared with TRBD1. With 2 bases clipped from V and 5 bases from J, the junction kept 13 bases outside the gene matches. This CDR3 comprises 17 residues. Germline V gives CDR1 MDHEN, CDR2 SYDVKM. Here the CDR3 DNA reads TGTGCCAGCAGTTTAGGACAGGGGTGGTCAGGGATTCACGAGCAGTACTTC. It codes for CASSLGQGWSGIHEQYF. Complete variable domain (other parts from reference TRBV28 and TRBJ2-7): DVKVTQSSRYLVKRTGEKVFLECVQDMDHENMFWYRQDPGLGLRLIYFSYDVKMKEKGDIPEGYSVSREKKERFSLILESASTNQTSMYLCASSLGQGWSGIHEQYFGPGTRLTVT.

The gene calls are TRBV2 and TRBJ2-6; 8 bases align to TRBD2. The germline CDR1 and CDR2 sequences are SNHLY and FYNNEI. The junction had 7 bases not matched to a gene; V was cut back by 7 bases and J by 2 bases. CDR3 length: 16 residues. The CDR3 sequence is CASIPGGPPGANVLTF. DNA for the CDR3: TGTGCCAGCATCCCGGGGGGGCCGCCTGGGGCCAACGTCCTGACTTTC.

As concerns this clone: One junction end does not reproduce the germline sequence, and a read error may be involved. CDR3 amino acids: CAWSVGSSGRIRGAEQCF. The DNA of the CDR3 is TGTGCCTGGAGTGTTGGGTCTAGCGGGAGGATAAGAGGGGCCGAGCAGTGCTTC. The rearrangement links TRBV30 to TRBJ2-7; 11 nucleotides align to TRBD2. CDR1 GTSNPN and CDR2 SVGIG come from the germline V gene (reference sequence). This CDR3 is 18 amino acids long.

The rearrangement joins TRBV6-5 to TRBJ1-5; weak D call: TRBD1 (5 bases). Germline values: CDR1 MNHEY, CDR2 SVGAGI. The CDR3 has 14 residues. With 6 bases removed from V and 3 bases from J, the gap between germline ends came to 12 bases. CDR3 nucleotides: TGTGCCAGCAGACCGACAGCTTTCAATCAGCCCCAGCATTTT. Translation: CASRPTAFNQPQHF.

This clone was detected only once. This chain links TRBV7-8 with TRBJ1-5; TRBD1 is a possible D gene (6 bases). V shed 2 bases and J shed 2 bases, with 22 bases lying between them. CDR1 is SGHVS, CDR2 FQNEAQ, per germline. The CDR3 is 19 amino acids. The CDR3 region has the DNA TGTGCCAGCAGCTTACTACAGGGAATAGTGAGGAAGGGCAATCAGCCCCAGCATTTT. Protein: CASSLLQGIVRKGNQPQHF. The full variable domain, with the rest looked up from reference TRBV7-8 and TRBJ1-5, is GAGVSQSPRYKVAKRGQDVALRCDPISGHVSLFWYQQALGQGPEFLTYFQNEAQLDKSGLPSDRFFAERPEGSVSTLKIQRTQQEDSAVYLCASSLLQGIVRKGNQPQHFGDGTRLSIL.

The rearrangement joins TRBV5-1 to TRBJ2-1, with TRBD2 matching 9 bases. Germline V gene sequence: CDR1 SGHRS, CDR2 YFSETQ. The CDR3 extends over 14 amino acids. V gave up 4 bases and J gave up 8 bases; unmatched junction bases: 7. The CDR3 nucleotides read TGCGCCAGCAGCCGCTCGCGGGAGGGGGATGAGCAGTTCTTC. Its translation: CASSRSREGDEQFF.

The V and J genes are TRBV28 and TRBJ2-7, with TRBD1 matching 7 bases. The junction had 10 bases not matched to a gene; V was cut back by 9 bases and J by 2 bases. The CDR3 consists of 14 residues. Per germline, CDR1 MDHEN and CDR2 SYDVKM. The CDR3 sequence is CASSLGTDPYEQYF. In DNA, the CDR3 is TGTGCCAGTTCGCTCGGGACAGATCCCTACGAGCAGTACTTC.

V is TRBV6-5 and J is TRBJ2-3, with 8 nucleotides matching TRBD1. V gave up 5 bases and J gave up 5 bases; unmatched junction bases: 6. Germline values: CDR1 MNHEY, CDR2 SVGAGI. This CDR3 is built from 14 residues. The chain's CDR3 is CASSKGQVVDTQYF. For the CDR3, the DNA is TGTGCCAGCAGTAAGGGACAGGTGGTAGATACGCAGTATTTT.

The chain recombines TRBV14 with TRBJ2-2; D perhaps matches TRBD1 (6 bases). Germline CDR1 is SGHDN and CDR2 is FVKESK. This CDR3 is 16 amino acids long. Between the trimmed V and J ends, which lost 2 bases and 5 bases, there was a span of 15 bases. The CDR3 here is CASSQRGWGRTGELFF. In DNA form, the CDR3 reads TGTGCCAGCAGCCAACGGGGATGGGGGCGAACCGGGGAGCTGTTTTTT.

This clone was detected only a few times. The chain links TRBV2 to TRBJ2-1; D uncertain. CDR1 and CDR2 from the germline V gene are SNHLY and FYNNEI. The ends were cut back, 5 bases at V and 4 bases at J, with 9 bases in the middle. There are 13 residues in the CDR3. Here the CDR3 reads CASSISTYNEQFF. The CDR3 coding sequence is TGTGCCAGCAGTATAAGCACTTACAATGAGCAGTTCTTC.

This chain uses TRBV7-2 with TRBJ1-1; D gene unclear. Germline loops: CDR1 SGHTA, CDR2 FQGNSA. The CDR3 spans 15 residues. Between the trimmed V and J ends, which lost 5 bases and 0 bases, there was a span of 13 bases. Written as DNA, the CDR3 is TGTGCCAGCAGCCCGAGGATTCTCATGAACACTGAAGCTTTCTTT. It encodes CASSPRILMNTEAFF.

The V gene is TRBV7-2, the J gene TRBJ1-5; TRBD1 might be the D (5 bases). The CDR3 contains 15 residues. Trimming left V 4 bases short and J 9 bases short, with 19 bases between. Germline CDR1 SGHTA, CDR2 FQGNSA. The CDR3 sequence: CASSSPGGRNPPQHF. Written as DNA, the CDR3 is TGTGCCAGCAGCTCCCCCGGGGGGAGAAACCCGCCCCAGCATTTT.

The chain recombines TRBV19 with TRBJ1-1, with TRBD1 as a possible D gene (5 bases). Per germline, CDR1 LNHDA and CDR2 SQIVND (reference sequence). This CDR3 has 17 residues. Between the trimmed V and J ends, which lost 6 bases and 1 base, there was a span of 21 bases. The CDR3 DNA sequence: TGTGCCAGTAGGTTATGGGGCGTGACAGAGAGGAACACTGAAGCTTTCTTT. It is translated as CASRLWGVTERNTEAFF. Looking up the rest from reference TRBV19 and TRBJ1-1 gives the full variable domain: DGGITQSPKYLFRKEGQNVTLSCEQNLNHDAMYWYRQDPGQGLRLIYYSQIVNDFQKGDIAEGYSVSREKKESFPLTVTSAQKNPTAFYLCASRLWGVTERNTEAFFGQGTRLTVV.

The V and J genes are TRBV7-9 and TRBJ2-5; 7 bases are shared with TRBD2. CDR1 SEHNR and CDR2 FQNEAQ come from the germline V gene (reference sequence). The CDR3 sequence is 15 residues long. V shed 5 bases and J 2 bases; nucleotides not matched to a gene: 8. The CDR3 is CASSIKRGVQETQYF. CDR3 coding DNA: TGTGCCAGCAGCATCAAGCGGGGTGTTCAAGAGACCCAGTACTTC.

The chain links TRBV29-1 to TRBJ2-1, with D maybe TRBD2 (6 bases). Germline V CDR1 and CDR2: SQVTM, ANQGSEA. V shed 5 bases and J shed 8 bases, with 19 bases lying between them. The CDR3 length is 14 residues. The CDR3 protein is CSVRTRLVTDEQFF. In DNA, the CDR3 is TGCAGCGTTCGTACTCGACTAGTAACCGATGAGCAGTTCTTC.

The DNA of the CDR3 is TGCGCCAGCAGCTCCCAGGGGGCAGGCGCCAGGAGGGAGTATTTT. Residues: CASSSQGAGARREYF. This chain joins TRBV5-1 and TRBJ2-3; TRBD1 matches at 8 bases. Germline CDR1 reads SGHRS; CDR2 reads YFSETQ. The CDR3 has 15 residues. With 3 bases clipped from V and 13 bases from J, the junction kept 16 bases outside the gene matches.

This chain connects TRBV29-1 to TRBJ2-7; D may be TRBD2 (5 bases). The CDR3 has 13 amino acids. Trimming cost V 6 bases and J 3 bases, with 15 bases left between them. Germline CDR1 SQVTM, CDR2 ANQGSEA. CDR3 loop: CSVIPRGYYEQYF. As DNA, the CDR3 is TGCAGCGTCATTCCCCGGGGTTACTACGAGCAGTACTTC.

The chain is built from TRBV29-1 and TRBJ1-1, with D maybe TRBD1 (5 bases). Germline lookup yields CDR1 SQVTM and CDR2 ANQGSEA. There are 14 residues in the CDR3. V lost 7 bases and J 8 bases, leaving 23 bases between the germline ends. The chain's CDR3 is CSGHGWQGRSEAFF. For the CDR3, the DNA is TGCAGCGGACATGGGTGGCAGGGCCGAAGCGAAGCTTTCTTT.